This paragraph reports one T cell receptor beta chain. Germline loops: CDR1 SNHLY, CDR2 FYNNEI. The CDR3 has 16 amino acids. V lost 4 bases and J lost 0, with 15 bases in between. The record originates from a study of cytomegalovirus exposure and HLA in healthy donors. The study ran its PCR with 60 Vbeta and 13 Jbeta primers. TCRdb keeps only in-frame clones here, not all; method: immunoSEQ multiplex PCR. Among some 110,000 clones listed, about 72% were seen once. The sequenced sample was PBMCs. This TCR was recovered from a man in his forties or fifties in good health and CMV-seropositive. The rearrangement uses TRBV2 and TRBJ1-1; a possible D gene is TRBD1 (6 bases). The CDR3 DNA reads as TGTGCCAGCAGTGCAGGGGCAGCAACTCTGAACACTGAAGCTTTCTTT. It codes for CASSAGAATLNTEAFF.